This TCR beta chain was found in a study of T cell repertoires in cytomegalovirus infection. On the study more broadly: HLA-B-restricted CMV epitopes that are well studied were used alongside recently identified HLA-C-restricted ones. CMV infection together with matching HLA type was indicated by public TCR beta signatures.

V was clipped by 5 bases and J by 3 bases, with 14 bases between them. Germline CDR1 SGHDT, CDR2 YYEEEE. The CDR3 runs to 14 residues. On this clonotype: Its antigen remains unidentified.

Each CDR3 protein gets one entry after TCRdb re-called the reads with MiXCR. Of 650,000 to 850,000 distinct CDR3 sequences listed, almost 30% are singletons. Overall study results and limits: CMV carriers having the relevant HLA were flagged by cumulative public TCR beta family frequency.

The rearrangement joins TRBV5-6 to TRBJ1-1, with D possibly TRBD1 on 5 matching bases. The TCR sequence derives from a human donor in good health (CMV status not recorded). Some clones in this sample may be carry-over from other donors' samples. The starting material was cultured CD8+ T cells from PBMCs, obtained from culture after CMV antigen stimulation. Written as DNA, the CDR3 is TGTGCCAGCAGACCAATAGGAGGGGACACTGAAGCTTTCTTT. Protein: CASRPIGGDTEAFF.